This T cell receptor (beta chain) was captured by sequencing in a study of blood T cell repertoires in COVID-19. Study-level background: There were acute and convalescent COVID-19 samples, and they came from the United States, Italy and Spain. PBMCs, B-cell-depleted T cells, or T cells provided the cDNA or gDNA that made up the material.

Authors' data handling: Using reference gene primer amplification, nucleated cell counts were estimated. The assay was immunoSEQ multiplex PCR, and TCRdb's table has in-frame clones only and misses some. The DNA was the basis for D and trimming; V, J and clone size are from that table. The table has about 70,000 clones, 90% to 95% seen once. The CDR3 length is 13 residues. Trimming stripped 4 bases from V and 6 bases from J, with 10 bases between. CDR1 SNHLY and CDR2 FYNNEI come from the germline V gene. Enrollment of patients from Seattle took place during active infection, with longitudinal follow-up.

This clonotype was sampled from a man in his forties or fifties with COVID-19, enrolled during active disease. The V call is TRBV2, the J call TRBJ2-1, with D hard to call. Sequenced sample: peripheral blood. The CDR3 nucleotides read TGTGCCAGCAGTGCCCTAGGTCGCAATGAGCAGTTCTTC. Encoded protein: CASSALGRNEQFF.